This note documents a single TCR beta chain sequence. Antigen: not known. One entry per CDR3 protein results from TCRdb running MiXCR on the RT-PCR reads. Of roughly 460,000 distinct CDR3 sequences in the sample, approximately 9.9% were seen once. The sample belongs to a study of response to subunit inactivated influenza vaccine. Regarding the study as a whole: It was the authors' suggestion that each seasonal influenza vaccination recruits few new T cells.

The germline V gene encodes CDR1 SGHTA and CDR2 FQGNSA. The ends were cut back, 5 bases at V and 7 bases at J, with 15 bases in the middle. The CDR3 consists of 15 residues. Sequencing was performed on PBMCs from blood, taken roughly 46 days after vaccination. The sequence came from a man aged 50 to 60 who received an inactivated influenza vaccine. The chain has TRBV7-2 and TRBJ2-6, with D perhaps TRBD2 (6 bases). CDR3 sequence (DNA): TGTGCCAGCAGCCGACTAGATACTAGAGCCAACGTCCTGACTTTC. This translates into CASSRLDTRANVLTF.